The rows below give T cell receptor beta chains drawn from one sample of a study of T-cell memory formation after mild COVID-19. TCRdb passed the 5' RACE reads through MiXCR, listing each CDR3 protein once. The repertoire holds about 430,000 distinct CDR3 sequences, with roughly a quarter as singletons. Specimen: PBMCs or a T cell subset sorted from them (not recorded which). These receptor sequences come from an adult woman who had mild COVID-19 (a few samples of this study predate the infection). Cell type and time point are not known. CDR3s include the opening cysteine and the closing phenylalanine or tryptophan. A D gene is named only where the DNA matches it firmly. Clone size appears in some rows only: once, few, many, or a class for an expanded clone.

j_gene,d_gene,v_gene,abundance,CDR3nt,CDR3aa
TRBJ2-1,NA,TRBV2,NA,TGTGCCAGCAGGGTGGACTTAATCTCCTACAATGAGCAGTTCTTC,CASRVDLISYNEQFF
TRBJ2-2,NA,TRBV20-1,NA,TGCAGTGCTAGTCGGCAGGCGAACACCGGGGAGCTGTTTTTT,CSASRQANTGELFF
TRBJ2-7,TRBD2,TRBV30,few,TGTGCCTGGAGTGTAAGCGGGAGCGTGGGCAACGAGCAGTACTTC,CAWSVSGSVGNEQYF
TRBJ2-2,NA,TRBV9,NA,TGTGCCAGCAGCACCGGGACCACGGGCGGGGAGCTGTTTTTT,CASSTGTTGGELFF
TRBJ2-3,TRBD2,TRBV5-1,NA,TGCGCCAGCAGCTTGGGGGGACTAGTTCCGGATCACGATACGCAGTATTTT,CASSLGGLVPDHDTQYF
TRBJ2-1,TRBD2,TRBV12-3/TRBV12-4,NA,TGTGCCAGCATCCGGGAGGGTTCCCTATCTTCTGAGCAGTTCTTC,CASIREGSLSSEQFF
TRBJ1-5,NA,TRBV24-1,NA,TGTGCCACCGGGACACAGAATCAGCCCCAGCATTTT,CATGTQNQPQHF
TRBJ2-4,TRBD2,TRBV2,NA,TGTGCCAGCAGTGAACGTAGCGGGGGGGCTCGTAACATTCAGTACTTC,CASSERSGGARNIQYF
TRBJ2-5,NA,TRBV6-2/TRBV6-3,NA,TGTGCCAGCACCATCGGAGGACGGACCGGTCGGTACCAAGAGACCCAGTACTTC,CASTIGGRTGRYQETQYF
TRBJ2-1,NA,TRBV24-1,NA,TGTGCCACCAGTGACCCTTCTCCCGGGGTAAGCTCCTACAATGAGCAGTTCTTC,CATSDPSPGVSSYNEQFF
TRBJ2-1,NA,TRBV27,NA,TGTGCCAGCAGTTTATCGGGGATGGGGTATGCGGGGAGCTCCTACAATGAGCAGTTCTTC,CASSLSGMGYAGSSYNEQFF
TRBJ1-3,TRBD1,TRBV29-1,NA,TGCAGCGCTCGGGACAGGGGGCGAGGAAACACCATATATTTT,CSARDRGRGNTIYF
TRBJ1-1,NA,TRBV7-9,few,TGTGCCAGCAGCCCCTACGCCCCCATGAACACTGAAGCTTTCTTT,CASSPYAPMNTEAFF
TRBJ1-2,NA,TRBV29-1,NA,TGCAGCGTTGAGGAGGGAAGCTATGGCTACACCTTC,CSVEEGSYGYTF
TRBJ1-1,NA,TRBV12-3/TRBV12-4,few,TGTGCCAGCAGTTCAGACAGGGAAGCTTTCTTT,CASSSDREAFF
TRBJ1-5,NA,TRBV4-1,NA,TGCGCCAGCAGCCAGGAGAGGAGTGGGCAGCCCCAGCATTTT,CASSQERSGQPQHF
TRBJ2-5,NA,TRBV20-1,NA,TGCAGTGCTGCCCTGACAGCAGAGACCCAGTACTTC,CSAALTAETQYF
TRBJ1-1,NA,TRBV5-1,NA,TGCGCCAGCAGCTTGGCCTCTCGTGCGGGGCTGGTCACTGAAGCTTTCTTT,CASSLASRAGLVTEAFF
TRBJ2-5,NA,TRBV7-2,NA,TGTGCCAGCAGAACCGGGACCTCTGCGGAGACCCAGTACTTC,CASRTGTSAETQYF
TRBJ2-2,NA,TRBV15,few,TGTGCCACCAGCAGAGCAAGCGGGGAGCTGTTTTTT,CATSRASGELFF
TRBJ2-7,NA,TRBV19,many,TGTGCCAGTAGTATATTGCCAGGGGAATACGAGCAGTACTTC,CASSILPGEYEQYF
TRBJ2-2,NA,TRBV24-1,NA,TGTGCCACCAGTGATCCCATAGGAAAACGGGAGCCGGCGAACACCGGGGAGCTGTTTTTT,CATSDPIGKREPANTGELFF
TRBJ2-7,NA,TRBV12-3/TRBV12-4,NA,TGTGCCAGCAGTTTCGTGGTGTCAGCTGGTTACGAGCAGTACTTC,CASSFVVSAGYEQYF
TRBJ2-7,TRBD1,TRBV20-1,NA,TGCAGTGCTAGTGTACCCCCGACAGGGACCTCCTACGAGCAGTACTTC,CSASVPPTGTSYEQYF
TRBJ1-2,NA,TRBV5-1,NA,TGCGCCAGCAGCTGGGGCGATTCCCCCTATGGCTACACCTTC,CASSWGDSPYGYTF
TRBJ2-1,NA,TRBV12-3/TRBV12-4,few,TGTGCCAGCAGCATCCCCGGACAGGGAGGGGCTGAGCAGTTCTTC,CASSIPGQGGAEQFF
TRBJ1-2,NA,TRBV6-5,NA,TGTGCCAGCAGTTACTCGATAGGTGGTTCGGGGGAAGGCTATGGCTACACCTTC,CASSYSIGGSGEGYGYTF
TRBJ2-7,TRBD2,TRBV4-3,few,TGCGCCAGCAGCCAAGAGGTCAGCGGGAGTTCCTACGAGCAGTACTTC,CASSQEVSGSSYEQYF
TRBJ2-7,NA,TRBV13,NA,TGTGCCAGCAGCTTAAGCGTCAGACCCTACGAGCAGTACTTC,CASSLSVRPYEQYF
TRBJ1-1,NA,TRBV6-5,NA,TGTGCCAGCAGTTACTCGACGGCAGGGATCACTGAAGCTTTCTTT,CASSYSTAGITEAFF
TRBJ2-7,NA,TRBV6-8,medium-sized,TGTGCCAGCAGTCGCCCTCGAGGGTCCTACGAGCAGTACTTC,CASSRPRGSYEQYF
TRBJ2-4,NA,TRBV7-9,NA,TGTGCCAGCAGCTTAGCGCCCTTGTTAGGTAAAAACATTCAGTACTTC,CASSLAPLLGKNIQYF
TRBJ1-1,TRBD1,TRBV5-1,NA,TGCGCCAGCAGCCCCGAGACAGGGGAAGCTTTCTTT,CASSPETGEAFF
TRBJ2-1,TRBD2,TRBV20-1,few,TGCAGTGCTAGAGATCAATCCCGGGACTACCTACCGGGTGAGCAGTTCTTC,CSARDQSRDYLPGEQFF
TRBJ1-3,NA,TRBV3-1,NA,TGTGCCAGCAGTCTCGTCAGCACACTACTCTCTGGAAACACCATATATTTT,CASSLVSTLLSGNTIYF
TRBJ1-4,NA,TRBV19,NA,TGTGCCAGTAGACAGACAGGTGGTCCTGAAAAACTGTTTTTT,CASRQTGGPEKLFF
TRBJ2-7,TRBD1,TRBV5-1,few,TGCGCCAGCAGCTACCGGGACAGGGTCCCCGAGCAGTACTTC,CASSYRDRVPEQYF
TRBJ2-1,NA,TRBV12-3/TRBV12-4,few,TGTGCCAGCAGCCCCGGGAACCCGGTCCAGCAGTTCTTC,CASSPGNPVQQFF
TRBJ2-5,NA,TRBV7-7,NA,TGTGCTAGCAGCTTAGCAGTCCCCGGGGAGACCCAGTACTTC,CASSLAVPGETQYF
TRBJ1-2,NA,TRBV29-1,few,TGCAGCCTGGCGGAGGGGTCGGGCTATGGCTACACCTTC,CSLAEGSGYGYTF
TRBJ1-1,TRBD1,TRBV6-2/TRBV6-3,few,TGTGCCAGCAGTCCACAATCGGACAGGCCGAACACTGAAGCTTTCTTT,CASSPQSDRPNTEAFF
TRBJ2-1,NA,TRBV25-1,NA,TGTGCCAGCAGTGAATATAGCGATGAGCAGTTCTTC,CASSEYSDEQFF
TRBJ2-1,NA,TRBV7-2,few,TGTGCCAGCAGCTGGCCGGGCTCCTACAATGAGCAGTTCTTC,CASSWPGSYNEQFF
TRBJ2-1,TRBD2,TRBV27,NA,TGTGCCAGCAGTACCCTAGCGGGAGGTTTCGATGAGCAGTTCTTC,CASSTLAGGFDEQFF
TRBJ2-7,TRBD1,TRBV7-9,NA,TGTGCCAGCAGCTCCGGACAGGGGATCAACTACGAGCAGTACTTC,CASSSGQGINYEQYF
TRBJ2-2,NA,TRBV12-3/TRBV12-4,NA,TGTGCCAGCAGTCTGGAGGCAGGGGGGATAACCGGGGAGCTGTTTTTT,CASSLEAGGITGELFF
TRBJ1-5,TRBD1,TRBV7-3,NA,TGTGCCAGCAGCTTTAACGAAGGATGGTGGGACAGGGGTCTCCTATATAGCAATCAGCCCCAGCATTTT,CASSFNEGWWDRGLLYSNQPQHF
TRBJ1-2,NA,TRBV15,NA,TGTGCCACCAGCAGAGCCGCCTCAGGGGCCTATGGCTACACCTTC,CATSRAASGAYGYTF
TRBJ1-5,TRBD1,TRBV5-1,many,TGCGCCAGCAGCTTGGAGCCAGGGGGGAGTATACAGCCCCAGCATTTT,CASSLEPGGSIQPQHF
TRBJ2-1,NA,TRBV5-6,few,TGTGCCAGCAGCTATGGGGGCTACTACAATGAGCAGTTCTTC,CASSYGGYYNEQFF
TRBJ2-1,NA,TRBV7-2,many,TGTGCCAGCAGCTTAGTGGCCCAGCGGGCTTACTACAATGAGCAGTTCTTC,CASSLVAQRAYYNEQFF
TRBJ2-1,NA,TRBV7-3,many,TGTGCCAGCAGTTCAAGTGGGGAGCAGTTCTTC,CASSSSGEQFF
TRBJ2-5,TRBD2,TRBV11-3,NA,TGTGCCAGCAGCTTAGGCGGCGGGAGGGCCAGAAAGACCCAGTACTTC,CASSLGGGRARKTQYF
TRBJ2-1,TRBD2,TRBV4-1,NA,TGCGCCAGCAGCCGGCGCGGACTAGCGGGGGGACTGGATTACAATGAGCAGTTCTTC,CASSRRGLAGGLDYNEQFF